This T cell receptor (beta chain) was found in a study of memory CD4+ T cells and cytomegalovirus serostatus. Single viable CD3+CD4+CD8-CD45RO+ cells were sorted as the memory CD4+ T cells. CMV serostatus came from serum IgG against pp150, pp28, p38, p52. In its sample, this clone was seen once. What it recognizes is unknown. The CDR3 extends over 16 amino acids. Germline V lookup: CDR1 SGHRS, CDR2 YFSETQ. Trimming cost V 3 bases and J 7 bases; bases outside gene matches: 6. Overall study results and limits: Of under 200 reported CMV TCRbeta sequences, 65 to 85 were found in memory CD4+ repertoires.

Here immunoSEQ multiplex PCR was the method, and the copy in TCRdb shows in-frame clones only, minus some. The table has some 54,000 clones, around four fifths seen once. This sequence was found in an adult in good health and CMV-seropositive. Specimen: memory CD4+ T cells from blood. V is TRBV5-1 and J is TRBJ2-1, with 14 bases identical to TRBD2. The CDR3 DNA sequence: TGCGCCAGCAGCTCGGGGACTAGCGGGAGTGGGAATGAGCAGTTCTTC. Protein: CASSSGTSGSGNEQFF.